This T cell receptor beta chain was captured in a study of low-dose radiotherapy and immunotherapy resistance in tumors. Primers used for first-strand cDNA, a TRAV- and TRBV-specific set, covered both alpha and beta chains. A roughly 20-cycle PCR with a constant-region primer and V-primer adapter amplified TCRs. A single record per CDR3 protein comes from TCRdb applying MiXCR to the reads. This table holds tens of thousands of distinct CDR3 sequences, around a third found once. This CDR3 region has 12 residues. The germline V and J ends were trimmed by 6 bases and 9 bases, with 14 bases remaining between them. Only a few counts were recorded for this clonotype. The sample's time point: before trial treatment. The donors, trial participants, received nivolumab, ipilimumab, aspirin, low-dose cyclophosphamide and low-dose radiotherapy.

The rearrangement links TRBV12-3 or TRBV12-4 to TRBJ1-1; TRBD1 might be the D (6 bases). This specimen was PBMCs, taken before treatment. This sequence originates from a male donor with gallbladder cancer. For the CDR3, the DNA is TGTGCCAGCAGACCTCACCAGGGGCAAGCTTTCTTT. Its protein product is CASRPHQGQAFF.